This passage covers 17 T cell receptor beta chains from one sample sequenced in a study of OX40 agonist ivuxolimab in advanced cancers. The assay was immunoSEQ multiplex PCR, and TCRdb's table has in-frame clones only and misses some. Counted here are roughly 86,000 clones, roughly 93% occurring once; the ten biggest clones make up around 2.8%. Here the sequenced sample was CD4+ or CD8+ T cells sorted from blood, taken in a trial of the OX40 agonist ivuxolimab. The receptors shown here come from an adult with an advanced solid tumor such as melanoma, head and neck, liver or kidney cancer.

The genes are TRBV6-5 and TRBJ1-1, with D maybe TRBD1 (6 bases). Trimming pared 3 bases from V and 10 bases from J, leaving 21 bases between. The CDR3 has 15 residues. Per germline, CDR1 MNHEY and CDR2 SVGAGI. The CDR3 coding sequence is TGTGCCAGCAGTTATGGGACAAATCGGCTCCGGGGAGCTTTCTTT. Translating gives CASSYGTNRLRGAFF.

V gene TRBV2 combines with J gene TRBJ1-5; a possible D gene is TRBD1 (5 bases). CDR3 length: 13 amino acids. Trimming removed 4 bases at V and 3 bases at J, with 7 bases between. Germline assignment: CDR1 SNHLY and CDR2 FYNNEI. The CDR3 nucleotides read TGTGCCAGCAGTGTCAGGGCCAATCAGCCCCAGCATTTT. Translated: CASSVRANQPQHF.

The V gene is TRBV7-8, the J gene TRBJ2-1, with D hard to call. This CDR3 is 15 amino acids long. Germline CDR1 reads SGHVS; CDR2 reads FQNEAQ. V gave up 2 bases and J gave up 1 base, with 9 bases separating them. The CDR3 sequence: CASSLTVVSYNEQFF. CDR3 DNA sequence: TGTGCCAGCAGCTTAACCGTCGTGTCCTACAATGAGCAGTTCTTC.

CDR3 amino acids: CASSADRGDTEAFF. CDR3 DNA sequence: TGTGCCAGCAGTGCCGACAGGGGGGACACTGAAGCTTTCTTT. This chain links TRBV25-1 with TRBJ1-1, with 9 bases matching TRBD1. Germline V gene sequence: CDR1 MGHDK, CDR2 SYGVNS. CDR3 length: 14 amino acids. J lost 3 bases, V lost 4 bases, and 3 bases had no gene match.

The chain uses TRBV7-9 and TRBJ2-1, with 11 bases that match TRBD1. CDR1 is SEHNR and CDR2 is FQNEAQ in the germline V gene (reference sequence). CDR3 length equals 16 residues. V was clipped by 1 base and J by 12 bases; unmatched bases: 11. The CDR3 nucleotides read TGTGCCAGCAGCTTAGTGGGACAGGGGGACCTTTGGGCGCAGTTCTTC. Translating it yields CASSLVGQGDLWAQFF.

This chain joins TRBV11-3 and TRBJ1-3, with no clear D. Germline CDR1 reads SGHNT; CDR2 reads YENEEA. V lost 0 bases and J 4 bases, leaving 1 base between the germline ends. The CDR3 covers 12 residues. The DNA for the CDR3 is TGTGCCAGCAGCTTAGACGGAAACACCATATATTTT. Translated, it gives CASSLDGNTIYF.

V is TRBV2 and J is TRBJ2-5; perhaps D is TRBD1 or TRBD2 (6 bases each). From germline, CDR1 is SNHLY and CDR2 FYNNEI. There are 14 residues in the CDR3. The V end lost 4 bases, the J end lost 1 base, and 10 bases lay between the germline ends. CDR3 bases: TGTGCCAGCAGTGTAGGGGGGCCCCAAGAGACCCAGTACTTC. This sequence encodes CASSVGGPQETQYF. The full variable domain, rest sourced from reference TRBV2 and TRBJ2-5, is EPEVTQTPSHQVTQMGQEVILRCVPISNHLYFYWYRQILGQKVEFLVSFYNNEISEKSEIFDDQFSVERPDGSNFTLKIRSTKLEDSAMYFCASSVGGPQETQYFGPGTRLLVL.

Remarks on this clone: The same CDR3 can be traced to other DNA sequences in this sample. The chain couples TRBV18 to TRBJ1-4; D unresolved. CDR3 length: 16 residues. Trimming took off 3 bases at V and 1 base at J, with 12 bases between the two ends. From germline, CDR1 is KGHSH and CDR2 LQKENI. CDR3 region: CASSPQKGGTNEKLFF. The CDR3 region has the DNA TGTGCCAGCTCACCTCAGAAGGGAGGAACTAATGAAAAACTGTTTTTT.

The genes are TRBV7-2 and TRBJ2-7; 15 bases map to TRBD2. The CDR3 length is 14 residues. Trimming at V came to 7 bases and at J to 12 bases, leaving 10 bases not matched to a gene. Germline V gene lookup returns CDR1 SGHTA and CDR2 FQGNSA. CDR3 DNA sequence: TGTGCCAGCATGCAGGGGGGACTAGCGGGAGGCGTGTACTTC. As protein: CASMQGGLAGGVYF.

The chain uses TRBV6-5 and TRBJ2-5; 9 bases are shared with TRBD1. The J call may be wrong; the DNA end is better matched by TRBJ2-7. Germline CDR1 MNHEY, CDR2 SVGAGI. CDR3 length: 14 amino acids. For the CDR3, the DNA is TGTGCCAGCAGTTACTCGACAGGGGGCTACGAGCAGTACTTC. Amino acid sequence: CASSYSTGGYEQYF.

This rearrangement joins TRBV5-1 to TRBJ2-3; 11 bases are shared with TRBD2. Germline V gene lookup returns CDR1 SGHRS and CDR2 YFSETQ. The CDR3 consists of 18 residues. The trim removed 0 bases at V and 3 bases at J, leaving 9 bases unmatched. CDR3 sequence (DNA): TGCGCCAGCAGCTTGGGGTCCCTAGCGGGAGGTCGTACAGATACGCAGTATTTT. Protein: CASSLGSLAGGRTDTQYF.

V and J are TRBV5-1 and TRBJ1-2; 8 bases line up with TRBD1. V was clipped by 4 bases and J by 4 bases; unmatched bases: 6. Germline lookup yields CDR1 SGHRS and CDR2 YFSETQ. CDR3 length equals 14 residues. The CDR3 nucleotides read TGCGCCAGCAGCCCAGGGACAGGACCCTATGGCTACACCTTC. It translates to CASSPGTGPYGYTF.

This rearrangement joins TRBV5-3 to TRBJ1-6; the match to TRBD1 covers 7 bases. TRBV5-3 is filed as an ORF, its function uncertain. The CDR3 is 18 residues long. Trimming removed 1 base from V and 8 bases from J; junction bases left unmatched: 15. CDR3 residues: CARSLFGGHGTVHSPLHF. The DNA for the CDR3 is TGTGCCAGAAGCTTGTTTGGGGGACACGGGACAGTTCATTCACCCCTCCACTTT.

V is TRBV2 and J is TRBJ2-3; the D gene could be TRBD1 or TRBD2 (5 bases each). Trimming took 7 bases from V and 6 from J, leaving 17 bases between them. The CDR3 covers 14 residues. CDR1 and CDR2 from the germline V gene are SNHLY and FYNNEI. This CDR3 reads CASIGTDLRDTQYF. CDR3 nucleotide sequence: TGTGCCAGCATCGGGACCGATCTTCGGGATACGCAGTATTTT.

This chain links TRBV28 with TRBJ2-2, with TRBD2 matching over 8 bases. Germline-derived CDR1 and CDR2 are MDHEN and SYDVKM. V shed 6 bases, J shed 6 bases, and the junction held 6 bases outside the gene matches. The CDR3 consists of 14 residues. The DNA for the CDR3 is TGTGCCAGCAGCCACGGGACTAGAGCCGGGGAGCTGTTTTTT. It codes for CASSHGTRAGELFF.

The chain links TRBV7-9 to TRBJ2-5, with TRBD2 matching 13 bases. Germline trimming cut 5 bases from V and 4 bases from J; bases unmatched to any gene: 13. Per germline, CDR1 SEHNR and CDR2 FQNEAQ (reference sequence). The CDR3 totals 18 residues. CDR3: CASSPGLAGAWGVETQYF. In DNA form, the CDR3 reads TGTGCCAGCAGCCCCGGACTAGCGGGGGCATGGGGAGTAGAGACCCAGTACTTC.

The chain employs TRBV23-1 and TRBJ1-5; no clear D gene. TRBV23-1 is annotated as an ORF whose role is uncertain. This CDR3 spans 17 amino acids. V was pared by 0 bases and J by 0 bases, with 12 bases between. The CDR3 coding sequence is TGCGCCAGCAGTCAATCAGGAAGGCGGCTTAGCAATCAGCCCCAGCATTTT. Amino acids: CASSQSGRRLSNQPQHF.